The rows below give T cell receptor beta chains drawn from one sample of a study of shared clonotypes between healthy human individuals. Profiled with immunoSEQ multiplex PCR; TCRdb holds only in-frame clones, not every one. The sample has over 400,000 clones, about 78% seen once. Sequencing was carried out using PBMCs. The origin of the receptors is a middle-aged woman in good health. Some clones in this sample may be carry-over from other donors' samples. Each CDR3 is given with its conserved first and last residue. Each record gives: clone size, D gene, V gene, J gene, CDR3 protein, CDR3 DNA. The D gene is left open where the match is weak. The listing skips clone size in some rows; elsewhere it reads once, few, many or a size class.

>.|.|TRBV7-9|TRBJ1-1
CASSPTNTEAFF
TGTGCCAGCAGCCCGACGAACACTGAAGCTTTCTTT
>.|.|TRBV15|TRBJ1-5
CATSGRGVRNQPQHF
TGTGCCACCAGCGGGCGGGGGGTCCGCAATCAGCCCCAGCATTTT
>.|TRBD1|TRBV6-5|TRBJ1-4
CASSYTGTDGEKLFF
TGTGCCAGCAGTTACACCGGGACAGACGGTGAAAAACTGTTTTTT
>.|TRBD2|TRBV6-5|TRBJ2-3
CASQAGTDTQYF
TGTGCCAGCCAAGCGGGAACAGATACGCAGTATTTT
>.|.|TRBV11-2|TRBJ2-7
CASSLLDEQYF
TGTGCCAGCAGCTTATTGGACGAGCAGTACTTC
>.|TRBD1|TRBV7-6|TRBJ1-3
CASSPAWTGRNTIYF
TGTGCCAGCAGCCCCGCCTGGACAGGGAGAAACACCATATATTTT
>.|.|TRBV18|TRBJ2-2
CASSPVTTGELFF
TGTGCCAGCTCACCGGTGACTACCGGGGAGCTGTTTTTT
>few|.|TRBV29-1|TRBJ1-5
CSAFTGTGQPQHF
TGCAGCGCCTTTACGGGGACTGGTCAGCCCCAGCATTTT
>.|.|TRBV19|TRBJ1-5
CASNSGGLYSNQPQHF
TGTGCCAGTAACAGCGGGGGACTCTATAGCAATCAGCCCCAGCATTTT
>.|TRBD1|TRBV7-8|TRBJ2-2
CASSLGTGGANTGELFF
TGTGCCAGCAGCTTAGGGACAGGGGGCGCGAACACCGGGGAGCTGTTTTTT
>.|TRBD1|TRBV28|TRBJ2-4
CASSLLPGQGFFF
TGTGCCAGCAGTTTGTTACCTGGACAGGGATTCTTCTTC
>.|.|TRBV19|TRBJ2-2
CASSIDLQGGTGELFF
TGTGCCAGTAGTATAGACCTGCAGGGGGGCACCGGGGAGCTGTTTTTT
>.|.|TRBV6-6|TRBJ2-5
CASSYGEETQYF
TGTGCCAGCAGTTACGGGGAAGAGACCCAGTACTTC
>.|.|TRBV18|TRBJ1-2
CASSPPTGTEGYTF
TGTGCCAGCTCACCACCCACCGGGACCGAGGGCTACACCTTC
>.|.|TRBV27|TRBJ1-1
CASSTLSRDHNTEAFF
TGTGCCAGCAGTACACTATCCAGGGACCACAACACTGAAGCTTTCTTT
>.|TRBD2|TRBV7-2|TRBJ2-5
CASSLGEGTSGETQYF
TGTGCCAGCAGCTTAGGGGAGGGGACTAGCGGGGAGACCCAGTACTTC
>.|TRBD2|TRBV27|TRBJ2-1
CASSLEREIIGNEQFF
TGTGCCAGCAGTTTGGAGCGGGAGATCATAGGCAATGAGCAGTTCTTC
>.|TRBD1|TRBV19|TRBJ2-1
CASRTFRDRGPPEQFF
TGTGCCAGTAGGACCTTCCGGGACAGGGGGCCCCCTGAGCAGTTCTTC
>.|.|TRBV30|TRBJ1-5
CAWSRGLQPQHF
TGTGCCTGGAGTAGGGGTTTGCAGCCCCAGCATTTT
>.|.|TRBV28|TRBJ2-1
CALGTDYNEQFF
TGTGCCCTCGGGACGGACTACAATGAGCAGTTCTTC
>.|TRBD2|TRBV5-5|TRBJ2-7
CASSLDPSGINEQYF
TGTGCCAGCAGCTTGGACCCTAGCGGGATCAACGAGCAGTACTTC
>.|.|TRBV18|TRBJ2-3
CASSQFGTDTQYF
TGTGCCAGCTCCCAATTCGGCACAGATACGCAGTATTTT
>.|.|TRBV9|TRBJ2-1
CASSVWGWEDNEQFF
TGTGCCAGCAGCGTATGGGGCTGGGAGGACAATGAGCAGTTCTTC
>.|TRBD1|TRBV15|TRBJ2-5
CATSRAQGQGGGETQYF
TGTGCCACCAGCAGAGCTCAAGGACAGGGGGGTGGGGAGACCCAGTACTTC
>once|.|TRBV5-1|TRBJ2-1
CASLPEPGREQFF
TGCGCCAGCCTACCCGAGCCAGGCAGGGAGCAGTTCTTC
>.|TRBD1|TRBV2|TRBJ1-2
CASRGQATNYGYTF
TGTGCCAGTAGGGGACAGGCCACCAACTATGGCTACACCTTC
>.|.|TRBV28|TRBJ1-1
CASSLRLRGGTEAFF
TGTGCCAGCAGTTTAAGACTTAGGGGGGGCACTGAAGCTTTCTTT
>.|.|TRBV4-1|TRBJ2-3
CASSLQWLDTQYF
TGCGCCAGCAGCCTACAGTGGTTAGATACGCAGTATTTT
>few|.|TRBV27|TRBJ1-5
CASSPYSNQPQHF
TGTGCCAGCAGTCCGTATAGCAATCAGCCCCAGCATTTT
>.|.|TRBV4-2|TRBJ1-6
CASSQDDENSPLHF
TGTGCCAGCAGCCAAGATGATGAAAACTCACCCCTCCACTTT
>once|TRBD1|TRBV6-5|TRBJ2-1
CASSYAGTEAANEQFF
TGTGCCAGCAGTTACGCCGGGACAGAAGCGGCCAATGAGCAGTTCTTC
>.|TRBD1|TRBV29-1|TRBJ2-7
CSVPGQAYEQYF
TGCAGCGTCCCCGGACAGGCCTACGAGCAGTACTTC
>.|.|TRBV27|TRBJ2-7
CASSPGFGEQYF
TGTGCCAGCAGCCCTGGGTTCGGGGAGCAGTACTTC
>once|.|TRBV18|TRBJ2-3
CASSFTRQDTDTQYF
TGTGCCAGCTCGTTCACTAGGCAAGACACAGATACGCAGTATTTT
>.|TRBD1|TRBV6-4|TRBJ1-4
CASSERQGPATNEKLFF
TGTGCCAGCAGTGAGAGACAGGGACCTGCAACTAATGAAAAACTGTTTTTT
>.|TRBD2|TRBV4-2|TRBJ2-1
CASAGGRREGANEQFF
TGTGCCAGCGCCGGCGGGAGGCGGGAGGGAGCAAATGAGCAGTTCTTC
>.|TRBD2|TRBV27|TRBJ2-7
CASSWGLAVFF
TGTGCCAGCAGTTGGGGACTAGCGGTCTTCTTC
>few|.|TRBV25-1|TRBJ2-5
CASSPPAGQETQYF
TGTGCCAGCAGTCCGCCGGCCGGCCAAGAGACCCAGTACTTC
>.|TRBD1|TRBV28|TRBJ2-2
CASSSARGQGERYWIPGELFF
TGTGCCAGCAGTTCGGCCCGAGGACAGGGCGAAAGGTACTGGATCCCCGGGGAGCTGTTTTTT
>.|.|TRBV15|TRBJ2-1
CATSRVGSHEQFF
TGTGCCACCAGCAGAGTGGGCAGCCATGAGCAGTTCTTC
>.|.|TRBV5-1|TRBJ1-1
CASSLVVAGTTEAFF
TGCGCCAGCAGCTTGGTGGTGGCGGGGACGACTGAAGCTTTCTTT
>few|.|TRBV5-1|TRBJ2-7
CASSLSAPGAPYEQYF
TGCGCCAGCAGCTTGAGTGCCCCGGGGGCCCCCTACGAGCAGTACTTC
>.|TRBD1|TRBV19|TRBJ1-4
CASNINAGGKDEKLFF
TGTGCCAGTAACATCAACGCAGGGGGGAAAGATGAAAAACTGTTTTTT
>.|TRBD1|TRBV5-1|TRBJ2-7
CASSPNPLGQGSSYEQYF
TGCGCCAGCAGCCCGAACCCCCTTGGACAGGGGTCTTCCTACGAGCAGTACTTC